This entry lists 9 T cell receptor beta chains sequenced from one sample in a study of T cell responses to AZD1222 COVID-19 vaccine. Only in-frame clones appear in the TCRdb table, and some are missing; sequencing was by immunoSEQ multiplex PCR. The repertoire holds about 160,000 clones, roughly 86% seen once, with roughly 5.5% in the top ten. The specimen was peripheral blood, collected on day 0 of AZD1222 vaccination. These receptors all come from an adult in good health.

The chain carries TRBV19 and TRBJ2-1, with 11 bases fitting TRBD2. CDR1 LNHDA and CDR2 SQIVND come from the germline V gene (reference sequence). The CDR3 length is 15 residues. V trimming: 7 bases; J trimming: 6 bases; junction bases outside the gene matches: 8. The CDR3 DNA sequence: TGTGCCAGTAACGCACTAGCGGGGGCGGCCAATGAGCAGTTCTTC. Translated, it gives CASNALAGAANEQFF.

V is TRBV6-2 or TRBV6-3 and J is TRBJ1-2; D call uncertain. The CDR3 length is 13 residues. V was cut by 4 bases and J by 5 bases, with 11 bases left in between. Germline CDR1 MNHEY, CDR2 SVGEGT. The CDR3 DNA reads TGTGCCAGCAGTTTCCCGTCTGCTTATGGCTACACCTTC. Residues: CASSFPSAYGYTF.

This chain connects TRBV25-1 to TRBJ1-5; no firm D call. Trimming took 5 bases from V and 0 from J, leaving 8 bases between them. This CDR3 has 14 amino acids. CDR1 is MGHDK, CDR2 SYGVNS, per germline. The CDR3 here is CASSQSGSNQPQHF. The CDR3 nucleotides read TGTGCCAGCAGTCAATCAGGTAGCAATCAGCCCCAGCATTTT.

This rearrangement joins TRBV28 to TRBJ1-1; D remains unclear. This CDR3 comprises 15 residues. The V end was cut by 6 bases, the J end by 3 bases, with 17 bases between. The germline V gene has CDR1 MDHEN and CDR2 SYDVKM. CDR3 residues: CASSKRGGIYTEAFF. The CDR3 DNA follows: TGTGCCAGCAGCAAGCGAGGAGGGATCTACACTGAAGCTTTCTTT.

This chain connects TRBV28 to TRBJ2-7; 11 positions agree with TRBD1. Per germline, CDR1 MDHEN and CDR2 SYDVKM. V trimming: 4 bases; J trimming: 3 bases; junction bases outside the gene matches: 11. The CDR3 covers 17 residues. The CDR3 spells CASSSTPDRGLGYEQYF. For the CDR3, the DNA is TGTGCCAGCAGTTCGACCCCGGACAGGGGGCTTGGCTACGAGCAGTACTTC.

The chain uses TRBV11-2 and TRBJ1-2; D call uncertain. Looked up from germline, CDR1 is SGHAT and CDR2 is FQNNGV. The CDR3 length is 17 residues. Trimming cost V 6 bases and J 3 bases, with 23 bases left between them. For the CDR3, the DNA is TGTGCCAGCAGACATCTGCGGGCTCGGACGGACGACTATGGCTACACCTTC. Its protein is CASRHLRARTDDYGYTF.

The V and J genes are TRBV1 and TRBJ2-7; the D call of TRBD2 is as the table states it, not checked on the DNA. TRBV1 is a pseudogene. The CDR3 is made up of 17 amino acids. The CDR3 loop reads CTSSPPGTSGRGLEQYF. CDR3 nucleotide sequence: TGCACCAGCAGCCCCCCCGGGACTAGCGGGAGAGGTCTAGAGCAGTACTTC.

J is TRBJ1-4 and V is TRBV5-1; D possibly corresponds to TRBD1 (6 bases). This CDR3 spans 18 amino acids. With 4 bases removed from V and 2 bases from J, the gap between germline ends came to 21 bases. Germline loops: CDR1 SGHRS, CDR2 YFSETQ. The CDR3 sequence is CASSRGLAGGATNEKLFF. CDR3 coding DNA: TGCGCCAGCAGCCGCGGACTGGCGGGGGGCGCGACTAATGAAAAACTGTTTTTT. Using reference TRBV5-1 and TRBJ1-4 for the parts outside the CDR3, the full variable domain is KAGVTQTPRYLIKTRGQQVTLSCSPISGHRSVSWYQQTPGQGLQFLFEYFSETQRNKGNFPGRFSGRQFSNSRSEMNVSTLELGDSALYLCASSRGLAGGATNEKLFFGSGTQLSVL.

This chain uses TRBV7-6 with TRBJ2-1; D uncertain. The CDR3 is 15 amino acids. Germline-derived CDR1 and CDR2 are SGHVS and FNYEAQ. V was trimmed by 1 base and J by 2 bases, leaving 9 bases between them. The CDR3 DNA sequence: TGTGCCAGCAGCTTAGAGGACGGAACCTACAATGAGCAGTTCTTC. It yields the protein CASSLEDGTYNEQFF.